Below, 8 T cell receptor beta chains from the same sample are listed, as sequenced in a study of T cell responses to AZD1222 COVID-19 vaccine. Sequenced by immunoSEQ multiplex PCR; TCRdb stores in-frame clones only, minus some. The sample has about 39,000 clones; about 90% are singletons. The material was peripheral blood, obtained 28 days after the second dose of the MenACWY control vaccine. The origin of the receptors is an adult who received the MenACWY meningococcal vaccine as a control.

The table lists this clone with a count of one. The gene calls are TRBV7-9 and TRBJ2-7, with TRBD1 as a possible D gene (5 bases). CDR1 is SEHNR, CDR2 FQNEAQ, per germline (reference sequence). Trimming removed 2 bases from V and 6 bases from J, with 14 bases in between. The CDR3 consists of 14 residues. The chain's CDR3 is CASSLIEIRAEQYF. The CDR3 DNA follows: TGTGCCAGCAGCTTAATAGAGATCAGGGCCGAGCAGTACTTC.

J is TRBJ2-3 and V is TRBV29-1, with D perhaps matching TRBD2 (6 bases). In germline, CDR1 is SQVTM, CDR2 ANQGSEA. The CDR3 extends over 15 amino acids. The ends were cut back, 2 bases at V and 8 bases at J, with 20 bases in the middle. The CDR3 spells CSVEKASTGLGTQYF. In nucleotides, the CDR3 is TGCAGCGTTGAAAAGGCCTCAACGGGACTGGGTACGCAGTATTTT.

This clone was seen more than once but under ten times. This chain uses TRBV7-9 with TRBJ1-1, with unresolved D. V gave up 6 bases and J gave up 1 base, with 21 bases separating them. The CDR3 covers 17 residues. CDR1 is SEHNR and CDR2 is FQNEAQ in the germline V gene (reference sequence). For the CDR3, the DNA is TGTGCCAGCAGACCCCCCCGGGCCCGTAAAAAGAACACTGAAGCTTTCTTT. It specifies CASRPPRARKKNTEAFF.

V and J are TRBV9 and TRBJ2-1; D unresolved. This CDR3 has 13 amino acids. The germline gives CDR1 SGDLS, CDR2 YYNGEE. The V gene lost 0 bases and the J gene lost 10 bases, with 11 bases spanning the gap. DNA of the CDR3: TGTGCCAGCAGCGTAGTGCTGGCCAAAGAGCAGTTCTTC. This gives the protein CASSVVLAKEQFF. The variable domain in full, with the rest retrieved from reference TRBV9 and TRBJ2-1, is DSGVTQTPKHLITATGQRVTLRCSPRSGDLSVYWYQQSLDQGLQFLIQYYNGEERAKGNILERFSAQQFPDLHSELNLSSLELGDSALYFCASSVVLAKEQFFGPGTRLTVL.

The CDR3 nucleotides read TGTGCCAGTAGTCCACAGGGCGGGGAGAATTCACCCCTCCACTTT. This codes for CASSPQGGENSPLHF. J is TRBJ1-6 and V is TRBV19, with D perhaps TRBD1 (6 bases). V lost 5 bases and J 7 bases, leaving 15 bases between the germline ends. In germline, CDR1 is LNHDA, CDR2 SQIVND (reference sequence). This CDR3 has 15 residues.

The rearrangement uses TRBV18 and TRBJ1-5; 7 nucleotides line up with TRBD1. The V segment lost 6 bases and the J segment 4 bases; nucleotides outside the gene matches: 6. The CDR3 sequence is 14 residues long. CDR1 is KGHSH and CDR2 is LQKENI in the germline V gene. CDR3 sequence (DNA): TGTGCCAGCTCGTACCAGGGGGGGAATCAGCCCCAGCATTTT. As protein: CASSYQGGNQPQHF. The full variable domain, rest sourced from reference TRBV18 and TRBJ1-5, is NAGVMQNPRHLVRRRGQEARLRCSPMKGHSHVYWYRQLPEEGLKFMVYLQKENIIDESGMPKERFSAEFPKEGPSILRIQQVVRGDSAAYFCASSYQGGNQPQHFGDGTRLSIL.

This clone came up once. CDR3 in amino acids: CASSDRLAAQETQYF. CDR3 DNA sequence: TGTGCCAGCAGCGATAGACTAGCGGCCCAAGAGACCCAGTACTTC. V usage is TRBV6-5 and J usage is TRBJ2-5; TRBD2 matches 9 bases. Germline V gives CDR1 MNHEY, CDR2 SVGAGI. V lost 6 bases and J lost 1; bases outside the gene matches: 6. There are 15 residues in the CDR3.

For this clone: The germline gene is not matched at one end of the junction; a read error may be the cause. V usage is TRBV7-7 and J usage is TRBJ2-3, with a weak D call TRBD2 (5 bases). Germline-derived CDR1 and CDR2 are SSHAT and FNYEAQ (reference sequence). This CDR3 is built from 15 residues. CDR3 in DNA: TGTGCTAGCAGCCCGGGATTAGGCACAGCAGATACGCAGTATTTT. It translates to CASSPGLGTADTQYF.